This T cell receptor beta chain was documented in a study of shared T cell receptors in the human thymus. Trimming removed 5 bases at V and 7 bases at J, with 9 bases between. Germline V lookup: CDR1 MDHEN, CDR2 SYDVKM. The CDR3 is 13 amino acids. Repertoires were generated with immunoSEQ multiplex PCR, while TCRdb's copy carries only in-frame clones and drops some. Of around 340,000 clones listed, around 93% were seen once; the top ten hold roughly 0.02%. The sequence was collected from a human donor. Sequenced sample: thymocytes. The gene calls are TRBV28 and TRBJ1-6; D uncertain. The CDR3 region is CASSTRPNSPLHF. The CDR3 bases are TGTGCCAGCAGTACCCGCCCCAATTCACCCCTCCACTTT.